The text below deals with one T cell receptor beta chain. Its antigen remains unknown. This entry belongs to a study of T-cell reconstitution after alpha-beta-depleted transplantation in children. Whole-study results and caveats: Alpha-beta T cells present about two months after transplant were reported to originate from several hundred expanded graft clones. T-cell numbers and diversity, one year after transplant, stemmed largely from T cells that were newly produced. Some patients owed their high day-60 TCRbeta diversity to surviving recipient T cells and thymic progenitors.

Preparation of the TCRbeta library was carried out with unique molecular identifiers. TCRdb re-derived calls from the PCR reads in MiXCR, one entry per CDR3 protein. The table has approximately 6,300 distinct CDR3 sequences, roughly 16% seen once; the top ten hold more than 80%. The CDR3 covers 14 residues. J lost 8 bases, V lost 0 bases, and 4 bases had no gene match. Germline-derived CDR1 and CDR2 are SGDLS and YYNGEE. Here the sequenced sample was PBMCs, mostly from graft donor cells, taken 180 days after TCRalphabeta/CD19-depleted stem cell transplant. The rearrangement joins TRBV9 to TRBJ1-2; 10 bases agree with TRBD1. The receptor was derived from a patient aged 2 to 9 who had a stem cell transplant for inherited bone marrow failure, so the T cells may come from the graft donor. The CDR3 here is CASSVAGQGGGYTF. The CDR3 coding sequence is TGTGCCAGCAGCGTAGCCGGACAGGGGGGAGGCTACACCTTC.